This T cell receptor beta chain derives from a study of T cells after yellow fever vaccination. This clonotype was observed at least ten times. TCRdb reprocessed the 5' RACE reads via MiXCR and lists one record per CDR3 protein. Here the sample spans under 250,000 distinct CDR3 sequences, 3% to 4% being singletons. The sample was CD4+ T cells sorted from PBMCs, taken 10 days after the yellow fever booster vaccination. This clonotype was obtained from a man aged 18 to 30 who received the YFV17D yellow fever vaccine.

In DNA, the CDR3 is TGCAGTCGGGGGGGCCGAGGAGAGACCCAGTACTTC. It specifies CSRGGRGETQYF. The chain employs TRBV20-1 and TRBJ2-5, with TRBD2 matching over 8 bases. Trimming at V came to 8 bases and at J to 4 bases, leaving 6 bases not matched to a gene. This CDR3 is 12 amino acids long. Germline CDR1 is DFQATT and CDR2 is SNEGSKA (reference sequence).